This is a list of T cell receptor beta chains from one sample in a study of CD8 T cells in ankylosing spondylitis. TCRdb used MiXCR to reprocess the 5' RACE reads, holding one entry per CDR3 protein. The data contain fewer than 250,000 distinct CDR3 sequences, 30% to 35% of them singletons. Source material: blood, either unsorted or a sorted T cell fraction (not recorded which). These receptors were collected from a male donor with ankylosing spondylitis or in good health (not recorded which). CDR3s include the opening cysteine and the closing phenylalanine or tryptophan. Each record gives: clone size, J gene, D gene, V gene, CDR3 DNA, CDR3 protein. A D gene is named only where the DNA matches it firmly. Some rows mark clone size as missing; the rest say once, few, many or name a class of expanded clone.

clone size: -; J gene: TRBJ1-6; D gene: -; V gene: TRBV12-3/TRBV12-4; CDR3 DNA: TGTGCCAGCAATTACGGACCGTATAATTCACCCCTCCACTTT; CDR3 protein: CASNYGPYNSPLHF
clone size: few; J gene: TRBJ1-2; D gene: TRBD1; V gene: TRBV10-3; CDR3 DNA: TGTGCCATCGGAACAGGGGGACAGGGATTCTATGGCTACACCTTC; CDR3 protein: CAIGTGGQGFYGYTF
clone size: -; J gene: TRBJ2-6; D gene: -; V gene: TRBV7-8; CDR3 DNA: TGTGCCAGCAGCTTAAGAGGGTTGAGCTCTGGGGCCAACGTCCTGACTTTC; CDR3 protein: CASSLRGLSSGANVLTF
clone size: -; J gene: TRBJ2-1; D gene: -; V gene: TRBV10-3; CDR3 DNA: TGTGCCATCAGTGATCAGGCCAGCTCCTACAATGAGCAGTTCTTC; CDR3 protein: CAISDQASSYNEQFF
clone size: few; J gene: TRBJ1-1; D gene: -; V gene: TRBV5-6; CDR3 DNA: TGTGCCAGCCTCCCCCAGGGAGGTTGGGACACTGAAGCTTTCTTT; CDR3 protein: CASLPQGGWDTEAFF
clone size: few; J gene: TRBJ2-4; D gene: -; V gene: TRBV5-5; CDR3 DNA: TGTGCCAGCAGCTTGCAGGGGGGTGCCAAAAACATTCAGTACTTC; CDR3 protein: CASSLQGGAKNIQYF
clone size: few; J gene: TRBJ2-2; D gene: -; V gene: TRBV6-1; CDR3 DNA: TGTGCCAGCAGGGCCGGGACCAAGAACACCGGGGAGCTGTTTTTT; CDR3 protein: CASRAGTKNTGELFF
clone size: many; J gene: TRBJ2-1; D gene: -; V gene: TRBV20-1; CDR3 DNA: TGCAGTGCTAGAGCCGACACGGGGGCGTATGAGCAGTTCTTC; CDR3 protein: CSARADTGAYEQFF
clone size: -; J gene: TRBJ2-3; D gene: -; V gene: TRBV2; CDR3 DNA: TGTGCCAGCGGAGGGGGCAGGGAGGCAGATACGCAGTATTTT; CDR3 protein: CASGGGREADTQYF
clone size: few; J gene: TRBJ1-2; D gene: -; V gene: TRBV4-2; CDR3 DNA: TGTGCCAGCAGCCAAGATCGGGCCGCGGATGGCTACACCTTC; CDR3 protein: CASSQDRAADGYTF
clone size: many; J gene: TRBJ2-7; D gene: TRBD1; V gene: TRBV5-5; CDR3 DNA: TGTGCCAGCAGCCCGGACAGGGTATCTTACGAGCAGTACTTC; CDR3 protein: CASSPDRVSYEQYF
clone size: few; J gene: TRBJ1-2; D gene: TRBD1; V gene: TRBV7-9; CDR3 DNA: TGTGCCAGCAGTAACCAGGGGGATGGCTACACCTTC; CDR3 protein: CASSNQGDGYTF
clone size: few; J gene: TRBJ1-6; D gene: -; V gene: TRBV20-1; CDR3 DNA: TGCAGTGCGCCTCGGGCAGGGGTTTACTATAATTCACCCCTCCACTTT; CDR3 protein: CSAPRAGVYYNSPLHF
clone size: -; J gene: TRBJ1-2; D gene: -; V gene: TRBV27; CDR3 DNA: TGTGCCAGCAGTTTCGCAGGGGTCTATGGCTACACCTTC; CDR3 protein: CASSFAGVYGYTF
clone size: few; J gene: TRBJ2-1; D gene: TRBD1; V gene: TRBV7-4; CDR3 DNA: TGTGCCAGCAGCATAAACCATCAGGGGGGACAGGGTGTTTGTCCCTACAATGAGCAGTTCTTC; CDR3 protein: CASSINHQGGQGVCPYNEQFF
clone size: -; J gene: TRBJ1-4; D gene: -; V gene: TRBV20-1; CDR3 DNA: TGCAGTGCTTCTCGGGGGTCGACTAATGAAAAACTGTTTTTT; CDR3 protein: CSASRGSTNEKLFF
clone size: few; J gene: TRBJ1-1; D gene: -; V gene: TRBV27; CDR3 DNA: TGTGCCAGCAGTTTATCCACCCAGGGACTTCAGGCTTTCTTT; CDR3 protein: CASSLSTQGLQAFF
clone size: few; J gene: TRBJ2-3; D gene: -; V gene: TRBV5-8; CDR3 DNA: TGTGCCAGCAGCTTGGGGATTCAGATCCCCACAGATACGCAGTATTTT; CDR3 protein: CASSLGIQIPTDTQYF
clone size: -; J gene: TRBJ1-5; D gene: -; V gene: TRBV29-1; CDR3 DNA: TGCAGCGCAACCGGACAGATTAGCAATCAGCCCCAGCATTTT; CDR3 protein: CSATGQISNQPQHF
clone size: -; J gene: TRBJ1-2; D gene: -; V gene: TRBV28; CDR3 DNA: TGTGCCAGCACCCTAGGGGGGGGGTTCTATGGCTACACCTTC; CDR3 protein: CASTLGGGFYGYTF
clone size: few; J gene: TRBJ2-3; D gene: TRBD2; V gene: TRBV20-1; CDR3 DNA: TGCAGTGCTAGAGATCCCAGGGAGGGTACAGATACGCAGTATTTT; CDR3 protein: CSARDPREGTDTQYF
clone size: few; J gene: TRBJ2-5; D gene: TRBD2; V gene: TRBV5-6; CDR3 DNA: TGTGCCAGCAGCCCACACCCTAGCGGGGGCGGGGAGACCCAGTACTTC; CDR3 protein: CASSPHPSGGGETQYF
clone size: -; J gene: TRBJ2-5; D gene: TRBD2; V gene: TRBV9; CDR3 DNA: TGTGCCAGCAGCGTCGGAGCGGGGGGTCTTCAAGAGACCCAGTACTTC; CDR3 protein: CASSVGAGGLQETQYF
clone size: few; J gene: TRBJ2-1; D gene: TRBD1; V gene: TRBV5-1; CDR3 DNA: TGCGCCAGCACCCGGACAGGGTTCGTGTCCTACAATGAGCAGTTCTTC; CDR3 protein: CASTRTGFVSYNEQFF
clone size: few; J gene: TRBJ1-2; D gene: -; V gene: TRBV27; CDR3 DNA: TGTGCCAGCAGTCCTTCGGGACCCTCCTACCTGAACTATGGCTACACCTTC; CDR3 protein: CASSPSGPSYLNYGYTF
clone size: -; J gene: TRBJ2-2; D gene: -; V gene: TRBV27; CDR3 DNA: TGTGCCAGCCGACGTCAGAACACCGGGGAGCTGTTTTTT; CDR3 protein: CASRRQNTGELFF
clone size: few; J gene: TRBJ2-5; D gene: -; V gene: TRBV10-3; CDR3 DNA: TGTGCCATCAGTGGGAGCGCTGAGGGGGAGACCCAGTACTTC; CDR3 protein: CAISGSAEGETQYF
clone size: -; J gene: TRBJ1-2; D gene: -; V gene: TRBV12-3/TRBV12-4; CDR3 DNA: TGTGCCAGCAGTTTGGAGGGTTTGTTCTATGGCTACACCTTC; CDR3 protein: CASSLEGLFYGYTF
clone size: -; J gene: TRBJ2-3; D gene: -; V gene: TRBV29-1; CDR3 DNA: TGCAGCGTTGAAGGCCAGACCTTCACAGATACGCAGTATTTT; CDR3 protein: CSVEGQTFTDTQYF
clone size: -; J gene: TRBJ2-5; D gene: TRBD2; V gene: TRBV6-6; CDR3 DNA: TGTGCCAGCCGGCCTAGCGGCCAAGAGACCCAGTACTTC; CDR3 protein: CASRPSGQETQYF
clone size: -; J gene: TRBJ2-5; D gene: TRBD2; V gene: TRBV20-1; CDR3 DNA: TGCAGTGCTAACGCCCCGGGGGCGGGGGGCGGGGAGACCCAGTACTTC; CDR3 protein: CSANAPGAGGGETQYF
clone size: -; J gene: TRBJ2-1; D gene: -; V gene: TRBV5-1; CDR3 DNA: TGCGCCAGCAGCCAGGACACGAATGAGCAGTTCTTC; CDR3 protein: CASSQDTNEQFF
clone size: few; J gene: TRBJ2-7; D gene: -; V gene: TRBV15; CDR3 DNA: TGTGCCACCAGCAGAGATTTAGGCGGCTACGAGCAGTACTTC; CDR3 protein: CATSRDLGGYEQYF
clone size: -; J gene: TRBJ1-6; D gene: -; V gene: TRBV5-5; CDR3 DNA: TGTGCCAGCACCAAACAGGGAAATGGTTCACCCCTCCACTTT; CDR3 protein: CASTKQGNGSPLHF
clone size: few; J gene: TRBJ1-2; D gene: -; V gene: TRBV29-1; CDR3 DNA: TGCAGCGCCCGACGGGGAGGGGGCTATGGCTACACCTTC; CDR3 protein: CSARRGGGYGYTF
clone size: few; J gene: TRBJ2-7; D gene: -; V gene: TRBV29-1; CDR3 DNA: TGCAGCGTTAAGGACCGCTCGGACGAGCAGTACTTC; CDR3 protein: CSVKDRSDEQYF
clone size: -; J gene: TRBJ2-3; D gene: -; V gene: TRBV9; CDR3 DNA: TGTGCCAGCAGCGTAGTAGGCGGGATCACAGATACGCAGTATTTT; CDR3 protein: CASSVVGGITDTQYF
clone size: -; J gene: TRBJ2-1; D gene: TRBD1; V gene: TRBV25-1; CDR3 DNA: TGTGCCAGCAGACAGGGGGCGAGGAATGAGCAGTTCTTC; CDR3 protein: CASRQGARNEQFF
clone size: -; J gene: TRBJ2-1; D gene: TRBD2; V gene: TRBV12-3/TRBV12-4; CDR3 DNA: TGTGCCAGCAGTGGACTAGCTTATGATGAGCAGTTCTTC; CDR3 protein: CASSGLAYDEQFF
clone size: few; J gene: TRBJ2-7; D gene: -; V gene: TRBV29-1; CDR3 DNA: TGCAGCGTTCTTGTGGGAGATAGCTTCTACGAGCAGTACTTC; CDR3 protein: CSVLVGDSFYEQYF
clone size: -; J gene: TRBJ2-1; D gene: -; V gene: TRBV6-1; CDR3 DNA: TGTGCCAGCAGTATAAGGACAGAGGACAATGAGCAGTTCTTC; CDR3 protein: CASSIRTEDNEQFF
clone size: few; J gene: TRBJ2-1; D gene: TRBD1; V gene: TRBV12-3/TRBV12-4; CDR3 DNA: TGTGCCAGCAGTCAAGACAGGGCGGAGATTAATGAGCAGTTCTTC; CDR3 protein: CASSQDRAEINEQFF
clone size: few; J gene: TRBJ2-5; D gene: -; V gene: TRBV7-8; CDR3 DNA: TGTGCCAGTAGGACCGGTGGGCAAGAGACCCAGTACTTC; CDR3 protein: CASRTGGQETQYF
clone size: -; J gene: TRBJ2-7; D gene: TRBD1; V gene: TRBV20-1; CDR3 DNA: TGCAGTGCTCAGCCGGGGGGACAGGGGAAATACGAGCAGTACTTC; CDR3 protein: CSAQPGGQGKYEQYF
clone size: few; J gene: TRBJ2-1; D gene: TRBD2; V gene: TRBV12-3/TRBV12-4; CDR3 DNA: TGTGCCAGCACGGGGGGCTCCTACAATGAGCAGTTCTTC; CDR3 protein: CASTGGSYNEQFF
clone size: -; J gene: TRBJ2-2; D gene: TRBD1; V gene: TRBV7-3; CDR3 DNA: TGTGCCGGCAGCTACCGACAGGGAAGCGGGGAGCTGTTTTTT; CDR3 protein: CAGSYRQGSGELFF